This T cell receptor (beta chain) came from a study of blood T cell repertoires in COVID-19. TCRdb's copy holds only in-frame clones and misses some; the assay was immunoSEQ multiplex PCR. This table holds 240,000 or so clones, 70% to 90% found once. The length of the CDR3 is 16 residues. Trimming removed 3 bases from V and 0 bases from J, with 14 bases in between. The germline V gene has CDR1 SGDLS and CDR2 YYNGEE. The receptor was derived from a woman younger than 45 with acute or convalescent COVID-19. The sample taken for sequencing was peripheral blood. The chain joins TRBV9 to TRBJ2-3; possibly TRBD2 for D (5 bases). In nucleotides, the CDR3 is TGTGCCAGCAGCGGTGCCAGCGGAAAAAGCACAGATACGCAGTATTTT. As protein: CASSGASGKSTDTQYF.